This TCR beta chain was observed in a study of post-analysis software for immune sequencing data. Whole-study results and caveats: With TRBV5-6, TRBV5-1 and TRBV20-1 included, 5 or 6 TRBV segments were more frequent in patients than in controls.

Libraries were made from TCR beta cDNA, and they carried unique molecular identifiers. Using its own MiXCR run on the PCR reads, TCRdb lists one record per CDR3 protein. The repertoire has roughly 600,000 distinct CDR3 sequences, roughly 40% of them found once; the top ten carry under 2%. Trimming stripped 2 bases from V and 1 base from J, with 8 bases between. The germline CDR1 and CDR2 sequences are SGHTA and FQGTGA. The CDR3 consists of 14 residues. Comments on this clonotype: Its antigen is not known.

The receptor was derived from a girl between 5 and 17 years old with multiple sclerosis. The sequenced sample was blood. The chain carries TRBV7-3 and TRBJ1-1, with D possibly TRBD1 on 5 matching bases. The CDR3 nucleotides read TGTGCCAGCAGCTTAGGGGGGAGGAACACTGAAGCTTTCTTT. Encoded protein: CASSLGGRNTEAFF.